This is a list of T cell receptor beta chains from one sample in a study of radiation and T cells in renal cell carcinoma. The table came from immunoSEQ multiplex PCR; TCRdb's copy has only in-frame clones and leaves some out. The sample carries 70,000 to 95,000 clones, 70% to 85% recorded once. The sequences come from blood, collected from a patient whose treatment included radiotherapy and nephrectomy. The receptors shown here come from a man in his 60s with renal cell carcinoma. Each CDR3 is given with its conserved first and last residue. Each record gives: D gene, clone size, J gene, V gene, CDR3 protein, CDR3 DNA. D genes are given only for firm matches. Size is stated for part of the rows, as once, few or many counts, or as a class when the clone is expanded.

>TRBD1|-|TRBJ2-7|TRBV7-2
CASSLGPGQAYEQYF
TGTGCCAGCAGCCTGGGACCGGGACAGGCCTACGAGCAGTACTTC
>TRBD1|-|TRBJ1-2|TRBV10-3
CAIRPDRGGYGYTF
TGTGCCATCAGACCAGACAGGGGAGGCTATGGCTACACCTTC
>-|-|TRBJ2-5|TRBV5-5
CASSFAGLETQYF
TGTGCCAGCAGCTTTGCGGGTCTCGAGACCCAGTACTTC
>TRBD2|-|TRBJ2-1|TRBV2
CASSDLGRASAYNEQFF
TGTGCCAGCAGTGACTTAGGGAGGGCCTCCGCCTACAATGAGCAGTTCTTC
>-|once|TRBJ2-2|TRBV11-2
CASSLLRGRTGELFF
TGTGCCAGCAGCTTACTCAGGGGTCGGACCGGGGAGCTGTTTTTT
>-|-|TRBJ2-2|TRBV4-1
CASSKQRGGNTGELFF
TGCGCCAGCAGCAAACAGAGGGGAGGTAACACCGGGGAGCTGTTTTTT
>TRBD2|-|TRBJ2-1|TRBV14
CASSQSGRGEQFF
TGTGCCAGCAGCCAAAGCGGGAGAGGGGAGCAGTTCTTC
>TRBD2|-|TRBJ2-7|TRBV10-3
CAISDQGGAAYEQYF
TGTGCCATCAGTGATCAGGGAGGGGCGGCCTACGAGCAGTACTTC
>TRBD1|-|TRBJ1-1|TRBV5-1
CASSTGTGGEEAFF
TGCGCCAGCAGCACCGGGACAGGGGGCGAAGAAGCTTTCTTT
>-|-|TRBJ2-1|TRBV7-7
CASSLNSGLAEQFF
TGTGCCAGCAGCCTCAACTCCGGTTTGGCTGAGCAGTTCTTC
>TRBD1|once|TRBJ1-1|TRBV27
CASSLGPTGDEAFF
TGTGCCAGCAGTTTGGGGCCGACAGGGGATGAAGCTTTCTTT
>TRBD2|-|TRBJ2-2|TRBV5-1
CASSFSSGTGGELFF
TGCGCCAGCAGCTTCTCTAGCGGGACGGGCGGGGAGCTGTTTTTT
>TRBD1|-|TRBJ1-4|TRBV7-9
CASSRALGQGAIGEKLFF
TGTGCCAGCAGCCGAGCCCTGGGACAGGGGGCGATTGGGGAAAAACTGTTTTTT
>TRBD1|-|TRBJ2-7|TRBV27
CASSYSSGQGGYEQYF
TGTGCCAGCAGTTATAGCTCGGGACAGGGGGGCTACGAGCAGTACTTC
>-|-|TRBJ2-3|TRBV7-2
CASSRNLGTDTQYF
TGTGCCAGCAGCCGAAATTTGGGGACAGATACGCAGTATTTT
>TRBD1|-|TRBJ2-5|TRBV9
CASSLGQGVSETQYF
TGTGCCAGCAGCCTTGGACAGGGAGTCTCAGAGACCCAGTACTTC
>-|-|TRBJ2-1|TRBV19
CASSIESSSYNEQFF
TGTGCCAGTAGTATAGAGAGCAGCTCCTACAATGAGCAGTTCTTC
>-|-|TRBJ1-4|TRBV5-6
CASSLSGVGEKLFF
TGTGCCAGCAGCTTGTCAGGGGTTGGAGAAAAACTGTTTTTT
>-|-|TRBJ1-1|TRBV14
CASSQRAGRINTEAFF
TGTGCCAGCAGCCAGAGGGCGGGGCGGATCAACACTGAAGCTTTCTTT
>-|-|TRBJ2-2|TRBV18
CASSPLQVVDTGELFF
TGTGCCAGCTCACCGCTACAGGTTGTGGACACCGGGGAGCTGTTTTTT
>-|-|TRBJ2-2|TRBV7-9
CASSLVQANTGELFF
TGTGCCAGCAGCTTAGTGCAGGCGAACACCGGGGAGCTGTTTTTT
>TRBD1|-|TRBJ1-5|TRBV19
CASSPRTGRSNQPQHF
TGTGCCAGTAGCCCTAGGACAGGGCGGAGCAATCAGCCCCAGCATTTT
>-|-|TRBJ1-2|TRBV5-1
CASSLVAGDGYTF
TGCGCCAGCAGCTTGGTGGCAGGGGATGGCTACACCTTC
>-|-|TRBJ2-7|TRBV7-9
CASSLRTLGEQYF
TGTGCCAGCAGCCTCAGGACCCTAGGCGAGCAGTACTTC
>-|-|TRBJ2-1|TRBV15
CATSRDQRVSASDEQFF
TGTGCCACCAGCAGAGACCAGCGGGTTTCAGCGTCGGATGAGCAGTTCTTC
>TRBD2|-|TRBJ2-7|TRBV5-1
CASSSTSGFTYEQYF
TGCGCCAGCAGCTCGACTAGCGGGTTCACCTACGAGCAGTACTTC
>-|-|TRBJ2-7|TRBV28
CASSKMTLRRSYEQYF
TGTGCCAGCAGTAAGATGACGTTACGAAGGTCCTACGAGCAGTACTTC
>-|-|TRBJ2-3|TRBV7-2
CASSLEVGGTQYF
TGTGCCAGCAGCTTAGAAGTCGGTGGTACGCAGTATTTT
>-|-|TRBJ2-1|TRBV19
CASLPVTGGEQFF
TGTGCCAGCCTACCGGTCACCGGAGGTGAGCAGTTCTTC
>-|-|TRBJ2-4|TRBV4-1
CASSQDGASLNIQYF
TGCGCCAGCAGCCAAGACGGGGCGAGTCTAAACATTCAGTACTTC
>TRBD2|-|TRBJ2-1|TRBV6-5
CASSYSGGYNEQFF
TGTGCCAGCAGTTACTCCGGGGGGTACAATGAGCAGTTCTTC
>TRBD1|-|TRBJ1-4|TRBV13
CASSMTGGGEKLFF
TGTGCCAGCAGCATGACAGGGGGCGGTGAAAAACTGTTTTTT
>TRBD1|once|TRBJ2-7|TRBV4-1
CASSPLGQGATYEQYF
TGCGCCAGCAGCCCCCTGGGACAGGGGGCGACCTACGAGCAGTACTTC
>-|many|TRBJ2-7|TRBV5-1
CASSLDGKGPYEQYF
TGCGCCAGCAGCTTGGACGGTAAGGGCCCCTACGAGCAGTACTTC
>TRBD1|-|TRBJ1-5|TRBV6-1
CASSEPWTGKDQPQHF
TGTGCCAGCAGTGAACCTTGGACAGGGAAGGATCAGCCCCAGCATTTT
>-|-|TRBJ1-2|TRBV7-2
CASSLEPLHGYTF
TGTGCCAGCAGCTTAGAACCCCTTCATGGCTACACCTTC
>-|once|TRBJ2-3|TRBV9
CATPSGAAREDTQYF
TGTGCCACCCCCAGCGGAGCGGCTCGGGAGGATACGCAGTATTTT
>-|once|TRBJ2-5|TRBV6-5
CASSGQETQYF
TGTGCCAGCAGCGGCCAAGAGACCCAGTACTTC
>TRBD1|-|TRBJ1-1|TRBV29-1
CSAAGGAGTEAFF
TGCAGCGCCGCAGGGGGCGCGGGCACTGAAGCTTTCTTT
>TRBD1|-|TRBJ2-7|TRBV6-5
CASSYSEDRGHEQYF
TGTGCCAGCAGTTACTCCGAGGACAGGGGCCACGAGCAGTACTTC
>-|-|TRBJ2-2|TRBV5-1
CASRVPGTSNTGELFF
TGCGCCAGCAGGGTACCGGGGACAAGCAACACCGGGGAGCTGTTTTTT
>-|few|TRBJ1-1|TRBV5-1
CASSFSAGNTEAFF
TGCGCCAGCAGCTTTTCGGCAGGGAACACTGAAGCTTTCTTT
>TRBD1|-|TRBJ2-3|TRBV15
CATSRDYGDRVKYTDTQYF
TGTGCCACCAGCAGAGATTACGGGGACAGGGTGAAATACACAGATACGCAGTATTTT
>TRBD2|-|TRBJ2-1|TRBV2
CASSPGTSDHEQFF
TGTGCCAGCAGCCCCGGGACTAGCGACCATGAGCAGTTCTTC
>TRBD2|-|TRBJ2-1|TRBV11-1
CASGLDNGGNEQFF
TGTGCCAGCGGACTAGATAACGGGGGGAATGAGCAGTTCTTC
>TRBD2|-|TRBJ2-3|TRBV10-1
CARGEGREVPSMSTDTQYF
TGCGCCAGGGGAGAGGGGCGGGAGGTCCCCTCCATGAGCACAGATACGCAGTATTTT